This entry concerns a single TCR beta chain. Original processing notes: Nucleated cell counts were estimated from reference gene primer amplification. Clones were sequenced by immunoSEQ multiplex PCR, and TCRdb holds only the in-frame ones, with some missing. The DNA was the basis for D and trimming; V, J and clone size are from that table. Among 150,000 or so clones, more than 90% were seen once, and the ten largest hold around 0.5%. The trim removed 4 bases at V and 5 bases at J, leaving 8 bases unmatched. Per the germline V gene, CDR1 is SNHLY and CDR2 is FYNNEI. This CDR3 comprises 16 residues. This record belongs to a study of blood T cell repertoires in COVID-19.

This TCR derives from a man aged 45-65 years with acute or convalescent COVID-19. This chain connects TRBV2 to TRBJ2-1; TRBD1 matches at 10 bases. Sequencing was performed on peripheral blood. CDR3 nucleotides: TGTGCCAGCAGTGGGGCCGGGACAGGGGACGACAATGAGCAGTTCTTC. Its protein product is CASSGAGTGDDNEQFF.